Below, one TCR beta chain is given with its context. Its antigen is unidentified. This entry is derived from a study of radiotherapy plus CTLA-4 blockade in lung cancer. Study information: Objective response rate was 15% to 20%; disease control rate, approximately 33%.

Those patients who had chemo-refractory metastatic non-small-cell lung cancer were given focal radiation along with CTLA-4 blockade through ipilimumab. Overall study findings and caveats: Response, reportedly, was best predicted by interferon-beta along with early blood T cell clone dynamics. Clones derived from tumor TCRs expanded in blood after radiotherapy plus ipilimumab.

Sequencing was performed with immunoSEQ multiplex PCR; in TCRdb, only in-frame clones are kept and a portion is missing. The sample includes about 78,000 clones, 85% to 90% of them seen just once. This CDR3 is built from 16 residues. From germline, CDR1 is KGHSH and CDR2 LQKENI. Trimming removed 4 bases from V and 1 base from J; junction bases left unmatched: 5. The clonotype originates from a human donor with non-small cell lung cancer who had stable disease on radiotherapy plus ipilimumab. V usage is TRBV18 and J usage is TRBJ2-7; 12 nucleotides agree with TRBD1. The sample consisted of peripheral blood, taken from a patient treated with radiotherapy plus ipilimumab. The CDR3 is CASSLGTGGASYEQYF. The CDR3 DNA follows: TGTGCCAGCTCACTGGGGACAGGGGGCGCTTCCTACGAGCAGTACTTC.